This T cell receptor (beta chain) was profiled in a study of blood T cell repertoires in COVID-19. Looked up from germline, CDR1 is MNHEY and CDR2 is SVGAGI. The CDR3 totals 15 residues. The ends lost 8 bases at V and 3 bases at J; junction bases unmatched: 11. Sequencing was performed with immunoSEQ multiplex PCR; in TCRdb, only in-frame clones are kept and a portion is missing. The sample lists 200,000 to 250,000 clones, 84% occurring once. The chain combines TRBV6-5 with TRBJ2-7; TRBD1 aligns across 9 bases. The sequencing input was peripheral blood. The source of this sequence is a man aged 50 or older with acute or convalescent COVID-19. The CDR3: CASGRTGEWGYEQYF. In DNA, the CDR3 is TGTGCCAGCGGACGGACAGGGGAATGGGGCTACGAGCAGTACTTC.